The 16 T cell receptor beta chains listed next were all sequenced from one sample in a study of tumor-infiltrating lymphocytes in primary liver carcinoma. Bulk tissue was left unsorted, and RNA and DNA were co-extracted from about 21-30 mg of it. Constant-region priming of approximately 500 ng total RNA yielded TCR beta cDNA. What produced the TCR beta libraries was three nested multiplex PCR rounds using slightly modified ARM-PCR. Running 10 cycles apiece, the first two PCR rounds relied on TRBV1-TRBV30 forward primers together with a C-beta reverse primer. TCRdb analysed the multiplex PCR reads with MiXCR anew, one entry per CDR3 protein. This sample carries 65,000 to 80,000 distinct CDR3 sequences, more than 60% of them seen once, and the ten largest clones take about 27%. Sequenced input: liver tumor tissue from sampling region 4. Indicated subset: tumor region T4, right-lateral pole. The receptors derive from a man aged 35 to 55 with primary liver carcinoma and hepatitis B virus infection.

As to this clonotype: Relative to the germline gene, one junction end is altered; a read error may explain this. The rearrangement links TRBV11-2 to TRBJ2-2, with 7 bases identical to TRBD2. Germline V gene sequence: CDR1 SGHAT, CDR2 FQNNGV. This CDR3 is built from 15 residues. The CDR3 protein is CAGSFTYGKSGELLF. The CDR3 DNA reads as TGTGCCGGCAGCTTTACGTACGGAAAGAGCGGGGAACTGCTTTTT.

This clonotype was seen more than once but under ten times. The V and J genes are TRBV6-5 and TRBJ1-5; possible D gene TRBD1, 5 bases. The V end lost 4 bases, the J end lost 7 bases, and 14 bases lay between the germline ends. This CDR3 spans 14 amino acids. CDR1 MNHEY and CDR2 SVGAGI come from the germline V gene. The CDR3 nucleotides are TGTGCCAGCAGTTTCTCAGGGACGGAGCAGCCCCAGCATTTT. Residues: CASSFSGTEQPQHF.

This clonotype was seen ten or more times. This chain uses TRBV12-3 or TRBV12-4 with TRBJ1-5; 10 bases match TRBD1. This CDR3 is 15 amino acids long. V shed 3 bases, J shed 2 bases, and the junction held 1 base outside the gene matches. Here the CDR3 DNA reads TGTGCCAGCAGTTTTGGGACAGGGGGCAATCAGCCCCAGCATTTT. Protein product: CASSFGTGGNQPQHF.

J is TRBJ2-1 and V is TRBV29-1, with TRBD2 as a possible D gene (5 bases). The length of the CDR3 is 14 residues. The germline gives CDR1 SQVTM, CDR2 ANQGSEA. Trimming removed 4 bases at V and 3 bases at J, with 13 bases between. CDR3 in DNA: TGCAGCGTTGTAAGGGAGACCCTCTACAATGAGCAGTTCTTC. Its protein is CSVVRETLYNEQFF.

The gene calls are TRBV5-1 and TRBJ2-1; 7 nucleotides line up with TRBD1. V dropped 2 bases and J dropped 2; count of bases not matched to a gene: 4. Germline lookup yields CDR1 SGHRS and CDR2 YFSETQ. The CDR3 extends over 15 amino acids. CDR3 loop: CASSLLTGTYNEQFF. As DNA, the CDR3 is TGCGCCAGCAGCTTATTGACAGGGACCTACAATGAGCAGTTCTTC.

In regard to this clonotype: It may be a read error: a sequence one base away is much more abundant. CDR3 coding DNA: TGTGCCGGCAGCTTACAGGTTTCGCACGAGCAGTACTTC. This sequence encodes CAGSLQVSHEQYF. The J gene is TRBJ2-7, the V gene TRBV7-9; TRBD1 might be the D (5 bases). Germline CDR1 SEHNR, CDR2 FQNEAQ (reference sequence). There are 13 residues in the CDR3.

V gene TRBV30 combines with J gene TRBJ2-3; 7 bases map to TRBD2. The CDR3 has 20 residues. Germline values: CDR1 GTSNPN, CDR2 SVGIG (reference sequence). The CDR3 DNA follows: TGTACCTTGAGTCCCCAACTGGGTAGCGGGTTGCCCGTTTCCCCAGATACGCAGTATTTT. Residues: CTLSPQLGSGLPVSPDTQYF.

On this clonotype: At one of its ends the junction is not consistent with the germline gene, which may arise from a read error. The chain couples TRBV29-1 to TRBJ2-2, with a tentative D call TRBD2 (5 bases). The CDR3 runs 12 residues. CDR1 and CDR2 (germline): SQVTM, ANQGSEA. CDR3 in amino acids: CSVVGKTGEQFF. The CDR3 bases are TGCAGCGTTGTGGGGAAAACCGGGGAGCAGTTTTTT.

A few counts support this clonotype. It may be a read error: a sequence one base away is much more abundant. The chain is built from TRBV6-2 or TRBV6-3 and TRBJ1-5; D gene uncertain. Germline loops: CDR1 MNHEY, CDR2 SVGEGT. The CDR3 is made up of 14 amino acids. Trimming stripped 8 bases from V and 3 bases from J, with 14 bases between. The CDR3 loop reads CASREVRLNQPQHF. Written as DNA, the CDR3 is TGTGCCAGCCGAGAAGTTAGGCTCAATCAGCCCCAGCATTTT.

In this sample, this clonotype turned up a few times. CDR3 residues: CASSPLRGGYGYTF. The DNA of the CDR3 is TGTGCCAGCAGTCCCCTCAGGGGAGGTTATGGCTACACCTTC. The V and J genes are TRBV7-2 and TRBJ1-2, with D perhaps TRBD1 (6 bases). Between the trimmed V and J ends, which lost 6 bases and 5 bases, there was a span of 16 bases. The germline gives CDR1 SGHTA, CDR2 FQGNSA. The CDR3 contains 14 residues. The full variable domain, with the rest looked up from reference TRBV7-2 and TRBJ1-2, is GAGVSQSPSNKVTEKGKDVELRCDPISGHTALYWYRQSLGQGLEFLIYFQGNSAPDKSGLPSDRFSAERTGGSVSTLTIQRTQQEDSAVYLCASSPLRGGYGYTFGSGTRLTVV.

Regarding this clonotype: Possible read error: a much larger clone is one base away. The genes are TRBV28 and TRBJ1-2; possible D gene TRBD1, 5 bases. The CDR3 runs 13 residues. CDR1 and CDR2 (germline): MDHEN, SYDVKM. CDR3 in DNA: TGTGCCAACAGTTTGATGGGGCCCTATGGCTACACCTTC. This sequence encodes CANSLMGPYGYTF.

This clonotype showed up just a few times. A much larger clone lies one base from this, so it may be a read error. The rearrangement links TRBV14 to TRBJ2-3; 7 bases match TRBD1. The J segment lost 4 bases and the V segment lost 3 bases, leaving 10 bases of the junction unmatched. Germline V CDR1 and CDR2: SGHDN, FVKESK. The CDR3 is 16 amino acids. CDR3: CASSHRTGCGADTQYF. The CDR3 DNA reads TGTGCCAGCAGCCACCGGACAGGCTGTGGGGCAGATACGCAGTATTTT.

J is TRBJ1-4 and V is TRBV7-8, with 8 bases identical to TRBD1. This CDR3 is 15 amino acids long. Germline loops: CDR1 SGHVS, CDR2 FQNEAQ. Germline trimming cut 4 bases from V and 8 bases from J; bases unmatched to any gene: 9. The CDR3 DNA sequence: TGTGCCAGCAGCTGGGCGACAGGGGATCACGAAAAACTGTTTTTT. Its protein is CASSWATGDHEKLFF.

This clonotype was seen ten or more times. The CDR3 DNA follows: TGTGCCAGCAGCTCGGACCGCTCCTACGAGCAGTACTTC. Its protein product is CASSSDRSYEQYF. The J gene is TRBJ2-7, the V gene TRBV7-8; no clear D. Trimming took off 4 bases at V and 0 bases at J, with 7 bases between the two ends. The CDR3 sequence is 13 residues long. CDR1 is SGHVS and CDR2 is FQNEAQ in the germline V gene.

This clonotype appeared a single time. Compared with germline, one end of the junction differs, possibly owing to a read error. The rearrangement links TRBV29-1 to TRBJ2-7, with D maybe TRBD2 (7 bases). From germline, CDR1 is SQVTM and CDR2 ANQGSEA. The CDR3 loop spans 20 amino acids. The CDR3 loop is CSVEGGGEWTLKPGKYEQYF. CDR3 bases: TGCAGTGTTGAGGGGGGAGGGGAGTGGACTCTCAAGCCCGGCAAGTACGAGCAGTACTTC.

For this clonotype: Since the CDR3 does not end with the conserved phenylalanine or tryptophan, this likely comes from a read error. No DNA is shown, since the ends of the CDR3 on it are uncertain; the CDR3 is the one TCRdb lists. V and J are TRBV11-1 and TRBJ2-2; the table names TRBD1, a call not compared with the DNA. Inclusive of both ends, the CDR3 amounts to 16 amino acids. Germline loops: CDR1 SGHAT, CDR2 FQDESV (reference sequence). The CDR3 region is CASSIQGQGKTGELFI.